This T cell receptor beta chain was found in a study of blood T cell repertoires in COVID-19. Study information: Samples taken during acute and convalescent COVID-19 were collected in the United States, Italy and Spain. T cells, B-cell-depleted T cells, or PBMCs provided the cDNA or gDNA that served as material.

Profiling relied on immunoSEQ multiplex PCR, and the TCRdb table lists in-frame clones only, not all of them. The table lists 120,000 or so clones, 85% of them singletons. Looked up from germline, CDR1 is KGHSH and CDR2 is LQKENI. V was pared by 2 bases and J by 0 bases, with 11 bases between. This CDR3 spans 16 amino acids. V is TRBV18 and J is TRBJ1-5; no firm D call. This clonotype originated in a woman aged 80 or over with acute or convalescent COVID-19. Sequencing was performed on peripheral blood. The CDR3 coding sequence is TGTGCCAGCTCACCAAATTCCCGTTTTAGCAATCAGCCCCAGCATTTT. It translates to CASSPNSRFSNQPQHF.